These 15 T cell receptor beta chains originate from one sample sequenced in a study of graft-versus-host responses after intestinal transplantation. Libraries were prepared by immunoSEQ multiplex PCR; TCRdb keeps only in-frame clonotypes and omits some of them. The repertoire consists of about 98,000 clones, with about 84% occurring once and the leading ten covering approximately 1.4%. The specimen was PBMCs, collected 255 days after intestinal transplant. The receptors were gathered from a human patient who received an intestinal transplant, so some T cells may come from the graft donor.

This clone has a single count. The chain links TRBV16 to TRBJ2-7; possibly TRBD1 or TRBD2 for D (6 bases each). Germline assignment: CDR1 KGHSY and CDR2 FQNENV. The CDR3 is 14 residues long. Trimming removed 2 bases from V and 7 bases from J, with 15 bases in between. DNA for the CDR3: TGTGCCAGCAGCCAAGACGGGAGCCAGGGGGAGCAGTACTTC. Translating gives CASSQDGSQGEQYF.

The rearrangement links TRBV27 to TRBJ2-7; 9 bases fit TRBD2. Per the germline V gene, CDR1 is MNHEY and CDR2 is SMNVEV (reference sequence). J was trimmed by 3 bases and V by 9 bases; bases with no gene match: 9. The length of the CDR3 is 14 residues. The CDR3 protein is CARAWREGRYEQYF. The CDR3 DNA follows: TGTGCCAGGGCGTGGCGGGAGGGCCGCTACGAGCAGTACTTC.

The genes are TRBV4-1 and TRBJ2-3, with 8 bases fitting TRBD2. CDR1 and CDR2 (germline): MGHRA, YSYEKL. V shed 6 bases and J 5 bases; nucleotides not matched to a gene: 13. The CDR3 runs to 16 residues. CDR3 nucleotide sequence: TGCGCCAGCAGTCCCTCTACGGGGGGGTTTCAAGATACGCAGTATTTT. Amino acids: CASSPSTGGFQDTQYF.

The chain is built from TRBV28 and TRBJ1-1; a weak D match, TRBD1 (5 bases). The CDR3 extends over 16 amino acids. CDR1 MDHEN and CDR2 SYDVKM come from the germline V gene. Between the trimmed V and J ends, which lost 6 bases and 3 bases, there was a span of 20 bases. This CDR3 is CASRTPPGGGYTEAFF. In DNA, the CDR3 is TGTGCCAGCAGGACTCCCCCGGGGGGAGGGTACACTGAAGCTTTCTTT.

J is TRBJ2-5 and V is TRBV7-9, with D possibly being TRBD1 (7 bases). Trimming shortened V by 4 bases and J by 0 bases, and 21 bases separated the two germline ends. This CDR3 is 18 amino acids long. Germline V gene data show CDR1 as SEHNR and CDR2 as FQNEAQ (reference sequence). CDR3 nucleotide sequence: TGTGCCAGCAGCTCAAGGGCGGGGAAAGGGGGCTACCAAGAGACCCAGTACTTC. This encodes CASSSRAGKGGYQETQYF. The full variable domain, completed using reference TRBV7-9 and TRBJ2-5, is DTGVSQNPRHKITKRGQNVTFRCDPISEHNRLYWYRQTLGQGPEFLTYFQNEAQLEKSRLLSDRFSAERPKGSFSTLEIQRTEQGDSAMYLCASSSRAGKGGYQETQYFGPGTRLLVL.

J is TRBJ2-2 and V is TRBV7-3; 9 bases align to TRBD1. V lost 6 bases and J lost 5; bases outside the gene matches: 10. The length of the CDR3 is 16 residues. Germline assignment: CDR1 SGHTA and CDR2 FQGTGA. CDR3 DNA: TGTGCCAGCAGTACCCGACAGGGGGTTGGTACCGGGGAGCTGTTTTTT. Translation: CASSTRQGVGTGELFF.

J is TRBJ1-6 and V is TRBV2; weak D call: TRBD1 (5 bases). V shed 0 bases and J shed 10 bases, with 10 bases lying between them. Looked up from germline, CDR1 is SNHLY and CDR2 is FYNNEI. This CDR3 region has 14 residues. CDR3 region: CASSEASGWSPLHF. CDR3 DNA sequence: TGTGCCAGCAGTGAAGCGTCAGGGTGGTCACCCCTCCACTTT.

This clone was seen a handful of times. The chain employs TRBV6-6 and TRBJ1-3; 10 nucleotides align to TRBD1. The CDR3 consists of 16 residues. The V gene's germline CDR1 is MNHNY and CDR2 SVGAGI (reference sequence). After removal of 0 bases from V and 7 bases from J, the junction contained 6 bases not matched to a gene. The CDR3 DNA is TGTGCCAGCAGTTACTCTGGGACAGGGGATGAGAACACCATATATTTT. It yields the protein CASSYSGTGDENTIYF.

This clone has just one count. V and J are TRBV28 and TRBJ2-1; D may correspond to TRBD1 or TRBD2 (6 bases each). The CDR3 extends over 15 amino acids. Between the trimmed V and J ends, which lost 6 bases and 0 bases, there was a span of 12 bases. Germline V gives CDR1 MDHEN, CDR2 SYDVKM. CDR3 amino acids: CASRVGGSSYNEQFF. The CDR3 DNA reads as TGTGCCAGCAGAGTAGGGGGGAGCTCCTACAATGAGCAGTTCTTC.

This rearrangement joins TRBV5-5 to TRBJ1-1; D is uncertain. The V end was cut by 3 bases, the J end by 0 bases, with 12 bases between. Germline V CDR1 and CDR2: SGHKS, YYEKEE (reference sequence). CDR3 length: 15 amino acids. The CDR3 here is CASSWATDMNTEAFF. The DNA for the CDR3 is TGTGCCAGCAGCTGGGCCACTGATATGAACACTGAAGCTTTCTTT.

The chain recombines TRBV29-1 with TRBJ2-5, with D maybe TRBD1 (5 bases). Trimming shortened V by 4 bases and J by 0 bases, and 6 bases separated the two germline ends. Germline assignment: CDR1 SQVTM and CDR2 ANQGSEA. This CDR3 has 12 amino acids. The CDR3 coding sequence is TGCAGCGTTGTAGGGGACCAAGAGACCCAGTACTTC. Encoded protein: CSVVGDQETQYF.

This chain's CDR3 is CASSLVGLGGGYTF. CDR3 bases: TGTGCCAGCAGCTTAGTTGGGTTAGGGGGTGGCTACACCTTC. The chain has TRBV7-8 and TRBJ1-2, with TRBD1 as a possible D gene (6 bases). Per the germline V gene, CDR1 is SGHVS and CDR2 is FQNEAQ. Trimming cost V 1 base and J 7 bases, with 13 bases left between them. The CDR3 spans 14 residues.

This rearrangement joins TRBV4-2 to TRBJ1-4; tentative D call: TRBD1 (6 bases). This CDR3 spans 14 amino acids. Trimming cost V 1 base and J 7 bases, with 10 bases left between them. Germline CDR1 reads LGHNA; CDR2 reads YNFKEQ. The CDR3 nucleotides are TGTGCCAGCAGCCAAGGGAGGACAGCTGAAAAACTGTTTTTT. It codes for CASSQGRTAEKLFF.

The V gene is TRBV12-2, the J gene TRBJ2-3; the DNA was not compared with TRBD2, the D call given in the table. TRBV12-2 is a listed pseudogene. The CDR3 covers 15 residues. The CDR3 protein is CASRFRRAGTDTQYF. The CDR3 DNA is TGTGCAAGTCGCTTCAGGCGGGCCGGCACAGATACGCAGTATTTT.

This clone was detected only a few times. The V call is TRBV19, the J call TRBJ2-2; no definite D call. The V gene's germline CDR1 is LNHDA and CDR2 SQIVND (reference sequence). V was pared by 6 bases and J by 1 base, with 12 bases between. The CDR3 is 15 amino acids. In nucleotides, the CDR3 is TGTGCCAGTAGCCTCCCCATGGGGAACACCGGGGAGCTGTTTTTT. Amino acids: CASSLPMGNTGELFF. Complete variable domain (other parts from reference TRBV19 and TRBJ2-2): DGGITQSPKYLFRKEGQNVTLSCEQNLNHDAMYWYRQDPGQGLRLIYYSQIVNDFQKGDIAEGYSVSREKKESFPLTVTSAQKNPTAFYLCASSLPMGNTGELFFGEGSRLTVL.